This T cell receptor (beta chain) was obtained from a study of blood T cell repertoires in COVID-19 (dated by TCRdb to 2020 to 2021). For the wider study: Collaborator samples came from the United States, Italy and Spain and covered acute and convalescent phases of COVID-19. The prospective study material was composed of cDNA or gDNA derived from T cells, B-cell-depleted T cells, or PBMCs. Deeply sampled blood TCRbeta repertoires from subjects exposed to, actively infected with, or recovered from COVID-19 were included in the dataset. The repertoires were released in a freely available public database meant as a resource for research on the immune response to SARS-CoV-2. Samples were obtained from the ongoing ImmuneRACE study (first 160 participants) and from about 1,300 subjects provided by 6 global collaborators. The sample metadata nearly always contained a de-identified subject ID, COVID-19 status, age in years and sex. Where HLA class I and class II types were available, the types were taken from metadata supplied by the sample provider, not from assay-based typing.

Collaborating institutions collected whole blood in K2EDTA tubes following their own protocols. For TCRbeta analysis, collaborators shipped samples as frozen whole blood, isolated PBMCs, or DNA extracted from either of those sample types. As for this clone: What this receptor recognizes is not known. Nothing much larger sits one base from this clone, and base qualities are not available.

Results and caveats for the whole study, not just this receptor: How much clinical and demographic metadata was included differed by source and by participant, and the metadata was provided uncurated.

TCRbeta CDR3 regions were amplified from genomic DNA using the immunoSEQ Assay, a bias-controlled multiplex PCR. Regarding the original processing steps: Within the assay, amplification of reference gene primers was used to estimate how many nucleated cells each sample contained. To quantify the absolute abundance of each unique TCRbeta CDR3 rearrangement, sequence reads were collapsed and filtered. For each sample, productive Simpson clonality was calculated by taking the square root of Simpson's diversity index across productive rearrangements. In TCRdb, the immuneACCESS table is reduced to in-frame sequences with V and J assigned. These tables do not hold every clone; where another copy was compared, an unresolved V gene accounts for under half, and the others remain unexplained. The V and J calls and clone size come from that table; D and trimming were worked out from the DNA. The sample has fewer than 150,000 clones on record, approximately 90% of them singletons. Together, the top ten hold about 28% of the sample.

What was sequenced was peripheral blood. This clonotype was obtained from a human donor in a cohort sampled during active COVID-19.

Here the CDR3 is given as CASSRDNTDTQYF. Here is the DNA: TGTGCCAGCAGCCGAGATAATACAGATACGCAGTATTTT. The sequence links TRBV11-3 to TRBJ2-3; the D gene lacks a confident call. A distance of 9 bases separates the germline ends of V and J, which lose 5 bases and 3 bases respectively. CDR1 and CDR2 were assigned from the germline V gene as SGHNT and YENEEA. The cysteine opens and the phenylalanine closes a CDR3 of 13 amino acids. The entry retains the CDR3 DNA only, 39 bases that are in frame from base 1.